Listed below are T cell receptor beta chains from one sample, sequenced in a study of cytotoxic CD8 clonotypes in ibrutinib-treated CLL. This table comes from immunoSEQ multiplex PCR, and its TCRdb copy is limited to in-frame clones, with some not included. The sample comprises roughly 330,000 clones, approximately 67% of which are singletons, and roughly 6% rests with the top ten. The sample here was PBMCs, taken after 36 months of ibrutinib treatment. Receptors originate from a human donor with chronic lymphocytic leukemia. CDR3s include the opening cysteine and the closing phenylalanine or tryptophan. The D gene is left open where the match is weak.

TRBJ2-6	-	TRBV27	CASSLIPGVGANVLTF
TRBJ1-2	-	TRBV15	CATSSEIYGYTF
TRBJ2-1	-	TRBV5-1	CASSPIWLDVNNEQFF
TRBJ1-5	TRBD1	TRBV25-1	CASSEWDRDLVGNQPQHF
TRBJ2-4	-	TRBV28	CASSLRDRRSKNIQYF
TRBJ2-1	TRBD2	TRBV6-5	CASLLTGGVYNEQFF
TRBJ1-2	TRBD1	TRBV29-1	CSVEGGPGQGAFGYTF
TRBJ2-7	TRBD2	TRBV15	CATSRVRPGLAGAYEQYF
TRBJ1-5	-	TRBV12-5	CASGSPSGTYSNQPQHF
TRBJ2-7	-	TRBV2	CASRISPANEQYF
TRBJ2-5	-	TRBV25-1	CASSDPIQETQYF
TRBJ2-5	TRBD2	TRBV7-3	CASSLRGLAGETQYF
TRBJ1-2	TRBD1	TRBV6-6	CASSYPTGGDYGYTF
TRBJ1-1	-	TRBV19	CASSLNTEAFF
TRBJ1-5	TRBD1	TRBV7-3	CASSLGDRGRVLYQPQHF
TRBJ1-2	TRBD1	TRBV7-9	CASSLSRGDGYTF
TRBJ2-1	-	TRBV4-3	CASSQDGIYNEQFF
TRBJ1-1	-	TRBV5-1	CASSARPPGERTEAFF
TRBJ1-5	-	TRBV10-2	CASSNHQGNQPQHF
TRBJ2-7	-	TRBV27	CASSLYSGYEQYF
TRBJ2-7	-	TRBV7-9	CASSLGQLYEQYF
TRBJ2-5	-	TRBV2	CASSESWNQETQYF
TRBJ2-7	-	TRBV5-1	CASSLASQAKAYEQYF
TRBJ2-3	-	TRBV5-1	CASTDRPASTDTQYF
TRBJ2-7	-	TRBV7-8	CASSLSLRDGTYEQYF
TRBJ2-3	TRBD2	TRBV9	CASSLAGDTDTQYF
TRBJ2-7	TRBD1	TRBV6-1	CASSDRTGPSREQYF
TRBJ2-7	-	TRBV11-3	CASSRTGLEQYF
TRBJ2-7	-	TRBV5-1	CASSYWTGSYEQYF
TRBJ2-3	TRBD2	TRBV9	CASSPLAGGPDTQYF
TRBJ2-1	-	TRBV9	CASGSGPYNEQFF
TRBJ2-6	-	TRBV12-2	CASRRKISTQSRANVLTF
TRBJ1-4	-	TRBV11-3	CASSLVETATNEKLFF
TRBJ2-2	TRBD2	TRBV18	CASSPDSGRVTGELFF
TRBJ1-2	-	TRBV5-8	CASSLRGLGYGYTF
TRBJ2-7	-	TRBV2	CASRRKDWPSSYEQYF
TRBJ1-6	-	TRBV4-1	CASSQVGQAAYNSPLHF
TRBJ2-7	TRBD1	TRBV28	CASSPEGQGGFLREQYF
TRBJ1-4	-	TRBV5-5	CASSFEGNDEKLFF
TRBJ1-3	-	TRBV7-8	CASSYRPAGGFTIYF
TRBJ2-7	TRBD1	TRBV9	CASSVATSTPGQPYEQYF
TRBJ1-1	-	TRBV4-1	CASSQVNTEAFF
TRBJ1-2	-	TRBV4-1	CASSRVGYGYTF
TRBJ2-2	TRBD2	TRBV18	CASSPPRLAETGELFF
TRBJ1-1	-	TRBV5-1	CASSLVGSSEAFF
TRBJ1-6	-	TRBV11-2	CASSREGTRSSYNSPLHF
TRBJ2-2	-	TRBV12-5	CASGTDTGELFF
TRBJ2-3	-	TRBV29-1	CSGLGPSTDTQYF
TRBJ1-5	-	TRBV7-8	CASSLTGFRSNQPQHF
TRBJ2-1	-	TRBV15	CATGADYYNEQFF
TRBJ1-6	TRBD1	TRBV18	CASSPTTPDRGNSPLHF
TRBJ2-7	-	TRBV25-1	CASSPSTGYVYEQYF
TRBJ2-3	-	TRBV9	CASSVGGPDTQYF
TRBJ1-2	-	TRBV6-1	CASSTLTDLRGGYTF
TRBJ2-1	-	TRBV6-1	CASTVELRTNEQFF
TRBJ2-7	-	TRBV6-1	CASVGPYEQYF
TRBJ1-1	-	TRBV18	CASSPGIPLGAFF
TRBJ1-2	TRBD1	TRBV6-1	CASSDMGRGPYGYTF
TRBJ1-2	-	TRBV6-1	CASSEAHSAGYYGYTF